Listed here are 17 T cell receptor beta chains from one sample, sequenced in a study of blood T cell repertoires in COVID-19. The table came from immunoSEQ multiplex PCR; TCRdb's copy has only in-frame clones and leaves some out. The profile shows about 200,000 clones, 75% to 85% of them singletons. Sequenced sample: peripheral blood. These TCRs come from a human donor in a cohort sampled during active COVID-19.

This clone was found once. The V call is TRBV5-6, the J call TRBJ2-1; unclear D gene. CDR3 length: 15 residues. Germline loops: CDR1 SGHDT, CDR2 YYEEEE. Trimming left V 0 bases short and J 0 bases short, with 7 bases between. CDR3 nucleotide sequence: TGTGCCAGCAGCTTGGCACAGAGCTCCTACAATGAGCAGTTCTTC. This sequence encodes CASSLAQSSYNEQFF.

This clone was observed at least ten times. In the same sample, other DNA sequences code for this CDR3. V and J are TRBV2 and TRBJ2-2; D not resolved. This CDR3 has 14 residues. V lost 1 base, J lost 3 bases, and 6 bases lay in between. CDR1 is SNHLY and CDR2 is FYNNEI in the germline V gene. CDR3 sequence: CASSEESDTGELFF. As DNA, the CDR3 is TGTGCCAGCAGTGAAGAATCCGACACCGGGGAGCTGTTTTTT.

The chain couples TRBV2 to TRBJ1-1; possible D gene TRBD1, 6 bases. The CDR3 has 14 residues. Trimming removed 5 bases at V and 5 bases at J, with 15 bases between. The germline V gene has CDR1 SNHLY and CDR2 FYNNEI. CDR3 nucleotide sequence: TGTGCCAGCAGTACACAGGGTCTCGGAACTGAAGCTTTCTTT. This gives the protein CASSTQGLGTEAFF. Based on the CDR3 plus reference TRBV2 and TRBJ1-1, the full variable domain is EPEVTQTPSHQVTQMGQEVILRCVPISNHLYFYWYRQILGQKVEFLVSFYNNEISEKSEIFDDQFSVERPDGSNFTLKIRSTKLEDSAMYFCASSTQGLGTEAFFGQGTRLTVV.

J is TRBJ2-1 and V is TRBV30; D gene ambiguous. Trimming took off 0 bases at V and 3 bases at J, with 15 bases between the two ends. In germline, CDR1 is GTSNPN, CDR2 SVGIG (reference sequence). The CDR3 length is 16 residues. CDR3 loop: CAWSVRGGEVYNEQFF. In nucleotides, the CDR3 is TGTGCCTGGAGTGTACGAGGCGGAGAAGTCTACAATGAGCAGTTCTTC.

This chain connects TRBV7-2 to TRBJ1-1; 7 nucleotides match TRBD1. Trimming took 3 bases from V and 4 from J; bases not matched to a gene: 5. This CDR3 comprises 14 residues. Per the germline V gene, CDR1 is SGHTA and CDR2 is FQGNSA. This CDR3 is CASSFGRGVTEAFF. In nucleotides, the CDR3 is TGTGCCAGCAGCTTTGGCAGGGGGGTCACTGAAGCTTTCTTT. The entire variable domain, with the rest obtained from reference TRBV7-2 and TRBJ1-1, is as follows: GAGVSQSPSNKVTEKGKDVELRCDPISGHTALYWYRQSLGQGLEFLIYFQGNSAPDKSGLPSDRFSAERTGGSVSTLTIQRTQQEDSAVYLCASSFGRGVTEAFFGQGTRLTVV.

This clone was recorded once. The J gene is TRBJ2-1, the V gene TRBV28; D is possibly TRBD2 (6 bases). This CDR3 spans 18 amino acids. The germline CDR1 and CDR2 sequences are MDHEN and SYDVKM. The V gene lost 7 bases and the J gene lost 0 bases, with 22 bases spanning the gap. CDR3 in amino acids: CASTPWGAGLSSYNEQFF. CDR3 sequence (DNA): TGTGCCAGCACCCCCTGGGGAGCGGGCCTTAGCTCCTACAATGAGCAGTTCTTC. The whole variable domain, filled in from reference TRBV28 and TRBJ2-1, reads DVKVTQSSRYLVKRTGEKVFLECVQDMDHENMFWYRQDPGLGLRLIYFSYDVKMKEKGDIPEGYSVSREKKERFSLILESASTNQTSMYLCASTPWGAGLSSYNEQFFGPGTRLTVL.

For the CDR3, the DNA is TGTGCCACCAGCAGAACGGGAGCCAAAAACATTCAGTACTTC. Translation: CATSRTGAKNIQYF. The chain links TRBV15 to TRBJ2-4; D uncertain. Trimming stripped 2 bases from V and 0 bases from J, with 5 bases between. Germline lookup yields CDR1 LNHNV and CDR2 YYDKDF (reference sequence). The CDR3 contains 14 residues.

Written as DNA, the CDR3 is TGTGCCATCAGTACGGGACATGTAAGCGAGCAGTACTTC. Amino acids: CAISTGHVSEQYF. The chain is built from TRBV10-3 and TRBJ2-7; D is possibly TRBD1 (6 bases). Germline CDR1 and CDR2: ENHRY and SYGVKD. The V and J ends lost 5 bases and 6 bases respectively, with 14 bases between them. This CDR3 has 13 amino acids.

The chain is built from TRBV27 and TRBJ2-5; 10 bases are shared with TRBD1. There are 14 residues in the CDR3. V dropped 6 bases and J dropped 5; count of bases not matched to a gene: 6. The V gene's germline CDR1 is MNHEY and CDR2 SMNVEV (reference sequence). The CDR3 sequence is CASRSTGGMETQYF. CDR3 DNA sequence: TGTGCCAGCAGATCGACAGGGGGCATGGAGACCCAGTACTTC.

The chain has TRBV7-2 and TRBJ1-3; 8 nucleotides line up with TRBD1. The CDR3 consists of 17 residues. The germline V gene has CDR1 SGHTA and CDR2 FQGNSA. V shed 2 bases and J 6 bases; nucleotides not matched to a gene: 12. Here the CDR3 DNA reads TGTGCCAGCAGCTTATTCAACCTGGCAGGGGGCGAAAACACCATATATTTT. It is translated as CASSLFNLAGGENTIYF.

The chain has TRBV7-2 and TRBJ1-2; D remains unclear. The CDR3 runs 15 residues. Germline CDR1 and CDR2: SGHTA and FQGNSA. Trimming took 4 bases from V and 4 from J, leaving 16 bases between them. The CDR3 loop is CASSSRWGGPYGYTF. In nucleotides, the CDR3 is TGTGCCAGCAGCTCAAGGTGGGGAGGACCCTATGGCTACACCTTC.

Only a few counts were recorded for this clone. V gene TRBV19 combines with J gene TRBJ1-5; no reliable D call. The CDR3 extends over 15 amino acids. Germline V lookup: CDR1 LNHDA, CDR2 SQIVND (reference sequence). V dropped 5 bases and J dropped 0 bases, with 11 bases sitting between them. Here the CDR3 DNA reads TGTGCCAGTAGTCCCCTTGGCAGTAGCAATCAGCCCCAGCATTTT. This translates into CASSPLGSSNQPQHF.

CDR3 residues: CASSSQGGYTF. DNA for the CDR3: TGTGCCAGCAGCAGTCAGGGGGGCTACACCTTC. The chain employs TRBV7-9 and TRBJ1-2, with a tentative D call TRBD1 (6 bases). The CDR3 loop spans 11 amino acids. CDR1 is SEHNR and CDR2 is FQNEAQ in the germline V gene (reference sequence). V was clipped by 5 bases and J by 8 bases, with 9 bases between them.

The chain couples TRBV5-1 to TRBJ1-6; the D gene is possibly TRBD1 (5 bases). Trimming pared 7 bases from V and 6 bases from J, leaving 14 bases between. Germline CDR1 and CDR2: SGHRS and YFSETQ. The CDR3 loop spans 14 amino acids. CDR3 residues: CASGGGSSNSPLHF. The CDR3 DNA reads TGCGCCAGCGGGGGGGGTTCGTCTAATTCACCCCTCCACTTT.

The chain joins TRBV28 to TRBJ2-7; possibly TRBD1 for D (6 bases). The length of the CDR3 is 13 residues. Deletions cut 7 bases from V and 3 bases from J, with 13 bases between. Per germline, CDR1 MDHEN and CDR2 SYDVKM. The CDR3 nucleotides read TGTGCCAGCACTAGGGACACTTTCTACGAGCAGTACTTC. Translated: CASTRDTFYEQYF. The variable domain in full, completed from reference TRBV28 and TRBJ2-7, reads DVKVTQSSRYLVKRTGEKVFLECVQDMDHENMFWYRQDPGLGLRLIYFSYDVKMKEKGDIPEGYSVSREKKERFSLILESASTNQTSMYLCASTRDTFYEQYFGPGTRLTVT.

The chain employs TRBV9 and TRBJ2-2; D is unclear. The germline gives CDR1 SGDLS, CDR2 YYNGEE. This CDR3 region has 12 residues. V lost 6 bases, J lost 6 bases, and 9 bases lay in between. CDR3 DNA: TGTGCCAGCACCACGCGGTCCGGGGAGCTGTTTTTT. Its protein is CASTTRSGELFF.

The chain joins TRBV20-1 to TRBJ1-4; 9 nucleotides line up with TRBD1. Unmatched junction bases numbered 18, after V lost 3 bases and J lost 7 bases. This CDR3 has 18 residues. CDR1 DFQATT and CDR2 SNEGSKA come from the germline V gene (reference sequence). The CDR3 spells CSASIPGTGPLSFEKLFF. CDR3 DNA sequence: TGCAGTGCTAGTATCCCCGGGACAGGGCCTTTGAGTTTTGAAAAACTGTTTTTT.